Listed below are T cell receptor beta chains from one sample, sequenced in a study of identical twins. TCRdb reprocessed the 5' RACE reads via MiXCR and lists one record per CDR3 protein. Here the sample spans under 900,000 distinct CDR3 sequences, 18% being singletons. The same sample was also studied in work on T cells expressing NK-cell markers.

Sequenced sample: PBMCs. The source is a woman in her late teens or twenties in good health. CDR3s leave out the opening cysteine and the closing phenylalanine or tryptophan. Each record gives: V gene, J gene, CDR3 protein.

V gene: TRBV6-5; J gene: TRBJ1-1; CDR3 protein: ASSYRAGQNTEAF
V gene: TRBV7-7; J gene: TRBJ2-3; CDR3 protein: ASSLGVQLGDTQY
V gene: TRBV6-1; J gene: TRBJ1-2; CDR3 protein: ASSDWEVGYT
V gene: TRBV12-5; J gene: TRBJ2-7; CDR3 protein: AWDRPSYEQY
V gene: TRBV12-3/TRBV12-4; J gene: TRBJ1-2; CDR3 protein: ASSLQGGHGYT
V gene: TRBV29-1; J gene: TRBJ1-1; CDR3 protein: SVSLGDTEAF
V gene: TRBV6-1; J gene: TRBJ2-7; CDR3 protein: ASIGRNIYEQY
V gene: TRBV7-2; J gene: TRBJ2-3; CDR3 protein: ASTLSGRTQY
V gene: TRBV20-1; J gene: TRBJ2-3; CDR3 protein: SASGKLGADTQY
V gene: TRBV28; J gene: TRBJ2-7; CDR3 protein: ASSLTGGVGEQY
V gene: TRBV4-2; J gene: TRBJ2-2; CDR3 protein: ASSLQPQTGSSGELF
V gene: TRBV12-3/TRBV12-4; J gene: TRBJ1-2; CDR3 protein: ASSLNAPIAGGYT
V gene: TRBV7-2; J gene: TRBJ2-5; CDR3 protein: ASSLLPWGTQY
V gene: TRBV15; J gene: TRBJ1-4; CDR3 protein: ATSRVVEQVGEKLF
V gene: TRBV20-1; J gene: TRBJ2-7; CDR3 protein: SARDGDKSRYEQY
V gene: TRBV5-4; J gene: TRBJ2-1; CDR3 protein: ASSNTTGLGI
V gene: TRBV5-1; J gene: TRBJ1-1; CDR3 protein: ASSSDRFTNTEAF
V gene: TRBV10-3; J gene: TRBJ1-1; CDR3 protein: AIREGEGTEAF
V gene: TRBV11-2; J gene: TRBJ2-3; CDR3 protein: ASSRSGRTTDTQY
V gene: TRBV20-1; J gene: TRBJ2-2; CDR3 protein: SASPPLDRKNTGELF
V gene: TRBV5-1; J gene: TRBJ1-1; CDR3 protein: ASSPTQRDRVAF
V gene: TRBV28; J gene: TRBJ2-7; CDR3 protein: ASSSPRDRESEQY
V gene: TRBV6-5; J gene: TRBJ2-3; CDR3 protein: ASSSASGVSTDTQY
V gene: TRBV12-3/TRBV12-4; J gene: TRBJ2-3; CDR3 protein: ASSLYGTDTQY
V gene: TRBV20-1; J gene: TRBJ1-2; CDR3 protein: SAPWGYGYT